The clone carrying this T cell receptor beta chain was counted ten times or more. Its target is unknown. V lost 1 base and J 0 bases, leaving 8 bases between the germline ends. This CDR3 has 15 amino acids. Germline CDR1 LGHNA, CDR2 YSLEER. This record comes from a study of identical twins. Broader study findings: Donors were not followed over many years; analysis was cross-sectional.

TCRdb ran MiXCR on the 5' RACE reads and lists one entry per CDR3 protein. Here the sample spans some 460,000 distinct CDR3 sequences, over 12% being singletons. These data were also filed under a second study, of yellow fever vaccine responses in identical twins.

The material sequenced was CD4+ T cells sorted from blood. This clonotype was obtained from a woman aged 18-29 years in good health. This sequence joins TRBV4-3 and TRBJ2-3; a possible D gene is TRBD2 (5 bases). Here the CDR3 DNA reads TGCGCCAGCAGCCAAGGCGGGTCTAGCACAGATACGCAGTATTTT. Its translation: CASSQGGSSTDTQYF.